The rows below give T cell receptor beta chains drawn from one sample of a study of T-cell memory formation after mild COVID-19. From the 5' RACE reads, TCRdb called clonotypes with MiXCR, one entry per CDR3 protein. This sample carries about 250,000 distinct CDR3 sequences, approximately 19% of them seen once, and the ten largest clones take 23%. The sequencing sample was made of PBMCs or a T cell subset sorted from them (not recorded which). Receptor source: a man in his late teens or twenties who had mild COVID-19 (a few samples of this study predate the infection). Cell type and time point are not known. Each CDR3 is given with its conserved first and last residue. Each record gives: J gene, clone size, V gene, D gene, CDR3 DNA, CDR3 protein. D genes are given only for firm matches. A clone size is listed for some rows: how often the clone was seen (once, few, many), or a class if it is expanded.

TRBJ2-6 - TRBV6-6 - TGTGCCAGCAGTTACAGGGAGGCCGGGGCCAACGTCCTGACTTTC CASSYREAGANVLTF
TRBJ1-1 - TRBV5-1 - TGCGCCAGCAGCTTGGATGTTCAGGCTGCGGTGGTCTTT CASSLDVQAAVVF
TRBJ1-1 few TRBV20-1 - TGCAGTGCTAGAGTCCAGGGCAGGCCTGATGAAGCTTTCTTT CSARVQGRPDEAFF
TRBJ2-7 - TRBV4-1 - TGCGCCAGCAGCTCTAAAACCTACGAGCAGTACTTC CASSSKTYEQYF
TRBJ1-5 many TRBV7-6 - TGTGCCAGCAGCTTAGGGCAGGGCCAGCCCCAGCATTTT CASSLGQGQPQHF
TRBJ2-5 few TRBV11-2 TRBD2 TGTGCCAGCAGTCGACTAGCGGGGGTAGAGACCCAGTACTTC CASSRLAGVETQYF
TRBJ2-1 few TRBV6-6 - TGTGCCAGCAGTACCACCACCGGGACGGACGTTCCGGGGCAGTTCTTC CASSTTTGTDVPGQFF
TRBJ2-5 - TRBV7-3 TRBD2 TGTGCCAGCAGCATTAGCGGGGGGGTCCAAGAGACCCAGTACTTC CASSISGGVQETQYF
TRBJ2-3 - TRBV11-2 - TGTGCCAGCAGCAGGGACTTTGACACAGATACGCAGTATTTT CASSRDFDTDTQYF
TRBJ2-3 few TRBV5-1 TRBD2 TGCGCCAGCAGCTTGAGTGTAGCGGCGGGGGGGACAGATACGCAGTATTTT CASSLSVAAGGTDTQYF
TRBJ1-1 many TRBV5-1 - TGCGCCAGCAGCTCGGGGGCCACCACTGAAGCTTTCTTT CASSSGATTEAFF
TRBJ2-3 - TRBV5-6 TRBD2 TGTGCCAGCAGCTTGGCCATAGCGGGGGAGGATACGCAGTATTTT CASSLAIAGEDTQYF
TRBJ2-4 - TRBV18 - TGTGCCAGCTCACCAACTAGACAGCCTCTAGCCAAAAACATTCAGTACTTC CASSPTRQPLAKNIQYF
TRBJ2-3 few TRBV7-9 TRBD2 TGTGCCAGCAGCCCGCATAGCGGGGGGTTCTCAGATACGCAGTATTTT CASSPHSGGFSDTQYF
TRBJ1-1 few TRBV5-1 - TGCGCCAGCAGCAGGGGCAGGGACACTGAAGCTTTCTTT CASSRGRDTEAFF
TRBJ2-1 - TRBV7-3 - TGTGCCAACCAAGGGAGGAGGATTGGGACCTACAATGAGCAGTTCTTC CANQGRRIGTYNEQFF
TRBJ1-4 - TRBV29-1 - TGCAGCGTTGGGGGGCTAGATGAAAAACTGTTTTTT CSVGGLDEKLFF
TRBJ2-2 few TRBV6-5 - TGTGCCAGCAGGGGGGCGGGGACGAGTTCCGGGGAGCTGTTTTTT CASRGAGTSSGELFF
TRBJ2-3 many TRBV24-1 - TGTGCCACCAGTGACCCGGACGGCGGGGCGACAGATACGCAGTATTTT CATSDPDGGATDTQYF
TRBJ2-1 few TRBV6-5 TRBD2 TGTGCCAGCAGTTACTCCAGCGGGGGGGATGAGCAGTTCTTC CASSYSSGGDEQFF
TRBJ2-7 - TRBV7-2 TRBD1 TGTGCCAGCAGCCTCGGGACAGGGTGGACCGAGCAGTACTTC CASSLGTGWTEQYF
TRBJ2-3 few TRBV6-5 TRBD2 TGTGCCAGCAGTTACTCGCTGCTAGCGGGGAGAGTTGTTCAGTATTTT CASSYSLLAGRVVQYF
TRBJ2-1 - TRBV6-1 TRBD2 TGTGCCAGCAGTGAAGCGTCCGGGGGGTCCTACAATGAGCAGTTCTTC CASSEASGGSYNEQFF
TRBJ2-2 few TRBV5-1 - TGCGCCAGCAGCATACGGACAGATCTCACCGGGGAGCTGTTTTTT CASSIRTDLTGELFF
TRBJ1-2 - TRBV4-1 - TGCGCCAGCAGCCAAGATTCGGGGATCTATGGCTACACCTTC CASSQDSGIYGYTF
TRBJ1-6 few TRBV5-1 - TGCGCCAGCAGCTCCGACAGACTAAATTCACCCCTCCACTTT CASSSDRLNSPLHF
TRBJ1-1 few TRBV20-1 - TGCAGTGCTGTCCTGATGGTCGGCGCTTTCTTT CSAVLMVGAFF
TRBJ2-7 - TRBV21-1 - TGTGCCAGCAGCAAACCGACAGGGAAAACCTACGAGCAGTACTTC CASSKPTGKTYEQYF
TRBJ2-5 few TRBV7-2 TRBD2 TGTGCCAGCAGCCCCCCTGCGGGGGGGAAAGAGACCCAGTACTTC CASSPPAGGKETQYF
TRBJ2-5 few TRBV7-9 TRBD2 TGTGCCAGCAGTCGGATGACTAGCGGGGGTAAAGAGACCCAGTACTTC CASSRMTSGGKETQYF
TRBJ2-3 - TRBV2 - TGTGCCAGCAGTGATCAAGGGGGAGGGGCAGATACGCAGTATTTT CASSDQGGGADTQYF
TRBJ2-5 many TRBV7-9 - TGTGCCAGCAGCTTAACGGGACAAAAACAAGAGACCCAGTACTTC CASSLTGQKQETQYF
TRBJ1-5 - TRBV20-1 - TGCAGTGCTAGAGGAAACCACAAGGATCAGCCCCAGCATTTT CSARGNHKDQPQHF
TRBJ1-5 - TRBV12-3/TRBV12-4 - TGTGCCAGCAGTTTAGTTTCTCGGGGGTTAAGGCGCAATCAGCCCCAGCATTTT CASSLVSRGLRRNQPQHF
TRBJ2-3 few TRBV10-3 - TGTGCCATCAGTGAGGGTCCCACAGATACGCAGTATTTT CAISEGPTDTQYF
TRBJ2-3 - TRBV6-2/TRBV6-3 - TGTGCCAGCAGAACTCAGGGGAATACGCAGTATTTT CASRTQGNTQYF
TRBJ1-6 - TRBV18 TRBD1 TGTGCCAGCTCCCGAGGACAGGGGGTTCCACCCCTCCACTTT CASSRGQGVPPLHF
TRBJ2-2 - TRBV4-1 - TGCGCCAGCAGCCAAGATTCACGGGTCTCCCAGCCTACCGGGGAGCTGTTTTTT CASSQDSRVSQPTGELFF
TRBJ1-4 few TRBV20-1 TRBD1 TGCAGTGCACGAGGGGGCGCAGGGGAAAAACTGTTTTTT CSARGGAGEKLFF
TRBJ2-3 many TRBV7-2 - TGTGCCAGCAGCACTTTCAGCGATACGCAGTATTTT CASSTFSDTQYF
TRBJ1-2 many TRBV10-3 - TGTGCCATCCGCGTTGGGGGAAGCGGCTACACCTTC CAIRVGGSGYTF